The 5 T cell receptor beta chains below come from one sample, sequenced in a study of T-cell reconstitution after alpha-beta-depleted transplantation in children. Unique molecular identifiers were built into the TCRbeta library. Each CDR3 protein is one row after TCRdb ran MiXCR on the PCR reads. The sample has a few hundred thousand distinct CDR3 sequences; around 10% are singletons. The input for sequencing was PBMCs from the stem cell graft donor, taken from the stem cell graft. Receptors were obtained from a human donor who donated a stem cell graft to a child with acute lymphoblastic leukemia.

In this sample, this clonotype turned up many times. The V and J genes are TRBV10-3 and TRBJ2-5, with 7 bases lining up with TRBD2. J was trimmed by 5 bases and V by 10 bases; bases with no gene match: 7. In germline, CDR1 is ENHRY, CDR2 SYGVKD. The CDR3 sequence is 12 residues long. CDR3 coding DNA: TGTGCCACCAGACTAGCACGGGAGACCCAGTACTTC. Encoded protein: CATRLARETQYF.

This clonotype was observed many times. This sequence joins TRBV7-3 and TRBJ1-1; no reliable D call. Trimming shortened V by 1 base and J by 0 bases, and 3 bases separated the two germline ends. The germline V gene has CDR1 SGHTA and CDR2 FQGTGA. CDR3 length equals 13 residues. CDR3 sequence (DNA): TGTGCCAGCAGCTTAAAGGTGAACACTGAAGCTTTCTTT. Translation gives CASSLKVNTEAFF.

This clonotype has only a few counts. This chain joins TRBV27 and TRBJ1-6; weak D call: TRBD1 (5 bases). V gave up 6 bases and J gave up 10 bases, with 19 bases separating them. The CDR3 has 15 residues. CDR1 is MNHEY and CDR2 is SMNVEV in the germline V gene (reference sequence). For the CDR3, the DNA is TGTGCCAGCAGCCCAAGGCTGGGGGGAAGGTCACCCCTCCACTTT. It specifies CASSPRLGGRSPLHF.

V usage is TRBV29-1 and J usage is TRBJ2-7; 12 nucleotides agree with TRBD1. Germline CDR1 SQVTM, CDR2 ANQGSEA. The CDR3 is 13 residues long. J lost 5 bases, V lost 4 bases, and 3 bases had no gene match. As DNA, the CDR3 is TGCAGCGTTGTGGGGACAGGGGGCGACGAGCAGTACTTC. Protein product: CSVVGTGGDEQYF.

This clonotype occurred a few times. The chain recombines TRBV4-1 with TRBJ1-5, with unresolved D. The CDR3 extends over 14 amino acids. Trimming removed 3 bases from V and 2 bases from J, with 8 bases in between. Germline assignment: CDR1 MGHRA and CDR2 YSYEKL. In DNA form, the CDR3 reads TGCGCCAGCAGCCAGGGGATGGGCAATCAGCCCCAGCATTTT. This codes for CASSQGMGNQPQHF.